This record covers a single T cell receptor beta chain. The sample originates from a study of tumor-infiltrating lymphocytes in localized non-small cell lung cancer. Data came from immunoSEQ multiplex PCR; TCRdb stores just in-frame clones and leaves some out. Of about 6,000 clones detected, about 80% appear once; the ten largest clones hold 6%. V trimming: 3 bases; J trimming: 4 bases; junction bases outside the gene matches: 5. The CDR3 totals 14 residues. Germline V gives CDR1 SGHKS, CDR2 YYEKEE (reference sequence). Sequenced sample: lung tumor tissue. The receptor was isolated from a human donor with non-small cell lung cancer. V and J are TRBV5-5 and TRBJ2-7; TRBD1 matches at 9 bases. The DNA of the CDR3 is TGTGCCAGCAGCTCACAGGGGGCGGGGTACGAGCAGTACTTC. It yields the protein CASSSQGAGYEQYF.